A single sample gave rise to the 25 T cell receptor beta chains below, sequenced in a study of cytomegalovirus exposure and HLA in healthy donors. PCR employed 60 Vbeta and 13 Jbeta primers. Using immunoSEQ multiplex PCR, the repertoire was profiled, and TCRdb retains in-frame clones only, with some absent. Of some 170,000 clones listed, roughly 76% were seen once; the top ten hold roughly 5%. The source material was PBMCs. Source of these receptors: a woman younger than 35 in good health and CMV-seropositive.

The V and J genes are TRBV28 and TRBJ2-5; TRBD2 aligns across 9 bases. With 3 bases clipped from V and 4 bases from J, the junction kept 3 bases outside the gene matches. The CDR3 loop spans 14 amino acids. From germline, CDR1 is MDHEN and CDR2 SYDVKM. The CDR3 loop is CASSFNSGGETQYF. The CDR3 DNA is TGTGCCAGCAGTTTCAATAGCGGGGGAGAGACCCAGTACTTC.

The J gene is TRBJ2-1, the V gene TRBV9; TRBD1 matches at 7 bases. The CDR3 has 16 residues. V was pared by 3 bases and J by 6 bases, with 12 bases of the junction left unmatched. Germline lookup yields CDR1 SGDLS and CDR2 YYNGEE. CDR3 loop: CASSGNRGARINEQFF. The CDR3 DNA is TGTGCCAGCAGCGGGAACAGGGGAGCGCGCATCAATGAGCAGTTCTTC.

The rearrangement links TRBV7-9 to TRBJ1-1; no reliable D call. The V and J ends lost 5 bases and 5 bases respectively, with 24 bases between them. The CDR3 extends over 17 amino acids. Looked up from germline, CDR1 is SEHNR and CDR2 is FQNEAQ (reference sequence). The CDR3 DNA reads as TGTGCCAGCAGCCCATTTAGAGGTCGGAAGGGAGAAACTGAAGCTTTCTTT. Its translation: CASSPFRGRKGETEAFF.

The chain couples TRBV2 to TRBJ1-2; D might be TRBD1 (6 bases). Looked up from germline, CDR1 is SNHLY and CDR2 is FYNNEI. Trimming removed 5 bases at V and 0 bases at J, with 10 bases between. The CDR3 covers 14 residues. CDR3 sequence: CASSLQGSNYGYTF. The CDR3 bases are TGTGCCAGCAGTTTACAGGGATCTAACTATGGCTACACCTTC.

The V call is TRBV5-1, the J call TRBJ2-7, with 10 bases matching TRBD1. Germline V lookup: CDR1 SGHRS, CDR2 YFSETQ. There are 16 residues in the CDR3. Trimming cost V 4 bases and J 5 bases; bases outside gene matches: 12. This CDR3 is CASSPVWGQGNNEQYF. CDR3 coding DNA: TGCGCCAGCAGCCCCGTATGGGGACAGGGGAACAACGAGCAGTACTTC.

The chain carries TRBV27 and TRBJ1-4; D unresolved. Per germline, CDR1 MNHEY and CDR2 SMNVEV (reference sequence). V lost 5 bases and J lost 5, with 15 bases in between. The CDR3 length is 15 residues. Written as DNA, the CDR3 is TGTGCCAGCAGTCCCCCCCCGCTAGGAAATGAAAAACTGTTTTTT. Its protein is CASSPPPLGNEKLFF.

Details on this clone: The sample contains more than one DNA sequence encoding this CDR3. The chain has TRBV5-1 and TRBJ1-1; D call uncertain. The germline V gene has CDR1 SGHRS and CDR2 YFSETQ. V lost 0 bases and J lost 7, with 4 bases in between. This CDR3 spans 11 amino acids. This CDR3 is CASSLGGEAFF. CDR3 bases: TGCGCCAGCAGCTTGGGAGGTGAAGCTTTCTTT.

The V and J genes are TRBV6-1 and TRBJ1-5; tentative D call: TRBD1 (6 bases). The V gene's germline CDR1 is MNHNS and CDR2 SASEGT. The germline V and J ends were trimmed by 2 bases and 3 bases, with 14 bases remaining between them. This CDR3 spans 16 amino acids. The CDR3 region has the DNA TGTGCCAGCAGTGAACAGGGGTACCCTAACAATCAGCCCCAGCATTTT. Protein: CASSEQGYPNNQPQHF.

The chain carries TRBV19 and TRBJ1-5, with a weak D call TRBD1 (5 bases). The CDR3 has 16 amino acids. V dropped 1 base and J dropped 3 bases, with 13 bases sitting between them. CDR1 is LNHDA, CDR2 SQIVND, per germline (reference sequence). In DNA form, the CDR3 reads TGTGCCAGTAGTATAGGCGAAACAGGATACAATCAGCCCCAGCATTTT. This sequence encodes CASSIGETGYNQPQHF. Looking up the rest from reference TRBV19 and TRBJ1-5 gives the full variable domain: DGGITQSPKYLFRKEGQNVTLSCEQNLNHDAMYWYRQDPGQGLRLIYYSQIVNDFQKGDIAEGYSVSREKKESFPLTVTSAQKNPTAFYLCASSIGETGYNQPQHFGDGTRLSIL.

V usage is TRBV7-8 and J usage is TRBJ1-2, with a weak D call TRBD1 (6 bases). CDR1 and CDR2 (germline): SGHVS, FQNEAQ. Trimming shortened V by 5 bases and J by 5 bases, and 12 bases separated the two germline ends. The CDR3 sequence is 13 residues long. The CDR3 DNA reads TGTGCCAGCAGCCAGGGGCAGGGGTATGGCTACACCTTC. Translated: CASSQGQGYGYTF.

The gene calls are TRBV5-1 and TRBJ2-2; 9 nucleotides agree with TRBD2. The CDR3 totals 15 residues. The junction had 6 bases not matched to a gene; V was cut back by 5 bases and J by 4 bases. Per germline, CDR1 SGHRS and CDR2 YFSETQ. The CDR3 sequence is CASRLAGSGTGELFF. The CDR3, as DNA: TGCGCCAGCAGGCTAGCGGGGTCGGGCACCGGGGAGCTGTTTTTT.

J is TRBJ1-5 and V is TRBV19, with 7 bases lining up with TRBD1. Per the germline V gene, CDR1 is LNHDA and CDR2 is SQIVND (reference sequence). The V and J ends lost 2 bases and 5 bases, in that order; junction bases with no gene match: 12. The CDR3 is 17 residues long. The CDR3 sequence is CASSISRRQGWYQPQHF. The CDR3 DNA follows: TGTGCCAGTAGTATATCCCGTCGACAGGGTTGGTATCAGCCCCAGCATTTT.

The rearrangement uses TRBV9 and TRBJ2-2; a possible D gene is TRBD2 (6 bases). The CDR3 is 18 residues long. V was shortened by 0 bases and J by 2 bases, with 17 bases between the two germline ends. CDR1 is SGDLS and CDR2 is YYNGEE in the germline V gene. Here the CDR3 DNA reads TGTGCCAGCAGCGTAGCCGTATTGGAGGACTATAACACCGGGGAGCTGTTTTTT. Amino acid sequence: CASSVAVLEDYNTGELFF.

The V and J genes are TRBV11-2 and TRBJ2-7, with 9 nucleotides matching TRBD2. This CDR3 is 16 amino acids long. Germline CDR1 reads SGHAT; CDR2 reads FQNNGV. V gave up 2 bases and J gave up 1 base; unmatched junction bases: 6. The DNA of the CDR3 is TGTGCCAGCAGCTTAATCTGGAGCGGGGGGTCCTACGAGCAGTACTTC. Its protein product is CASSLIWSGGSYEQYF.

The V gene is TRBV9, the J gene TRBJ2-3, with D unclear. This CDR3 has 15 amino acids. V was trimmed by 0 bases and J by 5 bases, leaving 13 bases between them. CDR1 and CDR2 (germline): SGDLS, YYNGEE. This CDR3 reads CASSVVGEVGDTQYF. DNA for the CDR3: TGTGCCAGCAGCGTAGTAGGAGAAGTTGGAGATACGCAGTATTTT.

The CDR3 is CATSRGRERGNQPQHF. CDR3 nucleotide sequence: TGTGCCACCAGCAGAGGTCGGGAACGAGGAAATCAGCCCCAGCATTTT. The chain links TRBV15 to TRBJ1-5; D call uncertain. Trimming cost V 1 base and J 4 bases, with 14 bases left between them. The CDR3 contains 16 residues. The germline gives CDR1 LNHNV, CDR2 YYDKDF (reference sequence).

The rearrangement links TRBV7-9 to TRBJ2-5; perhaps TRBD2 as D (6 bases). Gene TRBJ2-7 matches the end of the DNA better, so the J call may be wrong. Germline V CDR1 and CDR2: SEHNR, FQNEAQ (reference sequence). The CDR3 runs to 15 residues. Here the CDR3 reads CASSSWPTSRGEQYF. CDR3 bases: TGTGCCAGCAGCTCTTGGCCGACTAGTCGAGGCGAGCAGTACTTC.

J is TRBJ2-7 and V is TRBV13; 9 bases are a match to TRBD1. V lost 5 bases to trimming and J lost 2 bases; unmatched junction nucleotides: 7. There are 15 residues in the CDR3. CDR1 is PRHDT and CDR2 is FYEKMQ in the germline V gene (reference sequence). CDR3 in DNA: TGTGCCAGCAGCATGGGACAGGGATCAACCTACGAGCAGTACTTC. It encodes CASSMGQGSTYEQYF. Combining the CDR3 with reference TRBV13 and TRBJ2-7 gives the whole variable domain AAGVIQSPRHLIKEKRETATLKCYPIPRHDTVYWYQQGPGQDPQFLISFYEKMQSDKGSIPDRFSAQQFSDYHSELNMSSLELGDSALYFCASSMGQGSTYEQYFGPGTRLTVT.

This clone was counted a few times. The rearrangement joins TRBV5-1 to TRBJ2-1, with D possibly TRBD2 on 6 matching bases. V was clipped by 1 base and J by 4 bases, with 18 bases between them. This CDR3 has 17 amino acids. Germline CDR1 reads SGHRS; CDR2 reads YFSETQ. Here the CDR3 reads CASSLLSGRNRYNEQFF. CDR3 nucleotide sequence: TGCGCCAGCAGCTTGTTGTCAGGGAGGAACAGATACAATGAGCAGTTCTTC.

This chain uses TRBV19 with TRBJ1-5; 9 bases match TRBD1. In germline, CDR1 is LNHDA, CDR2 SQIVND (reference sequence). J lost 9 bases, V lost 5 bases, and 14 bases had no gene match. The CDR3 has 16 residues. The CDR3 DNA reads as TGTGCCAGTAGTGTCGGAGGGACAGGGTTGGAACGGCCCCAGCATTTT. Translation gives CASSVGGTGLERPQHF. The full variable domain, rest sourced from reference TRBV19 and TRBJ1-5, is DGGITQSPKYLFRKEGQNVTLSCEQNLNHDAMYWYRQDPGQGLRLIYYSQIVNDFQKGDIAEGYSVSREKKESFPLTVTSAQKNPTAFYLCASSVGGTGLERPQHFGDGTRLSIL.

V and J are TRBV19 and TRBJ1-5; unclear D gene. This CDR3 has 14 residues. Trimming stripped 5 bases from V and 1 base from J, with 9 bases between. Germline V gene data show CDR1 as LNHDA and CDR2 as SQIVND (reference sequence). CDR3 nucleotide sequence: TGTGCCAGTAGTTTAGGTCGGAGCAATCAGCCCCAGCATTTT. Its protein product is CASSLGRSNQPQHF.

This clone was found once. The chain is built from TRBV5-4 and TRBJ2-5; 9 nucleotides align to TRBD2. Judging by the DNA end, TRBJ2-7 fits better; the J call may be wrong. The CDR3 totals 17 residues. From germline, CDR1 is SGHNT and CDR2 YYREEE (reference sequence). This CDR3 is CASSFGASGALSYEQYF. In DNA form, the CDR3 reads TGTGCCAGCAGCTTTGGGGCTAGCGGGGCCCTATCCTACGAGCAGTACTTC.

The chain is built from TRBV5-6 and TRBJ2-5, with 7 bases lining up with TRBD2. The germline CDR1 and CDR2 sequences are SGHDT and YYEEEE. J was trimmed by 5 bases and V by 7 bases; bases with no gene match: 11. The CDR3 spans 14 residues. The CDR3 bases are TGTGCCAGCGGGCCAAGACTAGCCCGGGAGACCCAGTACTTC. This encodes CASGPRLARETQYF.

The V gene is TRBV5-1, the J gene TRBJ2-1, with 7 bases fitting TRBD1. V lost 0 bases and J lost 5; bases outside the gene matches: 5. Germline lookup yields CDR1 SGHRS and CDR2 YFSETQ. The CDR3 has 15 amino acids. CDR3 loop: CASSLGQGPHNEQFF. The CDR3 nucleotides read TGCGCCAGCAGCTTGGGACAGGGTCCCCACAATGAGCAGTTCTTC. Together with reference TRBV5-1 and TRBJ2-1, the CDR3 gives the full variable domain: KAGVTQTPRYLIKTRGQQVTLSCSPISGHRSVSWYQQTPGQGLQFLFEYFSETQRNKGNFPGRFSGRQFSNSRSEMNVSTLELGDSALYLCASSLGQGPHNEQFFGPGTRLTVL.

A word on this clone: The same CDR3 also results from other DNA sequences found in this sample. This chain links TRBV9 with TRBJ1-2, with D perhaps TRBD1 (6 bases). From germline, CDR1 is SGDLS and CDR2 YYNGEE. This CDR3 is 13 amino acids long. Trimming removed 1 base from V and 2 bases from J, with 6 bases in between. The CDR3 nucleotides read TGTGCCAGCAGCGTAAGGGGGAACTATGGCTACACCTTC. Its translation: CASSVRGNYGYTF.